This TCR beta chain comes out of a study of Graves' ophthalmopathy and Graves' hyperthyroidism. Whole-study context: Peripheral blood was obtained at first diagnosis, ahead of any treatment. Study-wide points: The study's model predicted ophthalmopathy progression at over 55% sensitivity and about 72% specificity.

Ophthalmopathy donors showed moderate-to-severe activity, CAS ≥3, NOSPECS ≥4 and a duration under 3 months. Clinicians diagnosed using symptoms, serum thyroxine, TRAb, thyroid ultrasound and orbital computed tomography. The TCR beta CDR3 regions underwent amplification from RNA transcripts. The first round was an RT-PCR with HTBI primers, and the second round was a multiplex PCR. TCRdb used MiXCR to reprocess the multiplex PCR reads, holding one entry per CDR3 protein. The sample has hundreds of thousands of distinct CDR3 sequences, about an eighth seen once. In this sample, this clonotype turned up many times. Its antigen is not identified. The source is a woman under 40 with Graves' ophthalmopathy. Material for sequencing was blood.

CDR3 residues: CASSLGGGDRGYTF. The CDR3 coding sequence is TGTGCCAGCAGCTTAGGAGGCGGGGATCGTGGCTACACCTTC. The chain combines TRBV7-8 with TRBJ1-2; D gene uncertain. Germline V CDR1 and CDR2: SGHVS, FQNEAQ. The CDR3 extends over 14 amino acids. The V end was cut by 1 base, the J end by 7 bases, with 13 bases between.